Below, one T cell receptor (beta chain) is given with its context. What it binds is unknown. This sample was included in a study of beta chain features in type 1 diabetes. The CDR3 runs to 15 residues. CDR1 SGHTA and CDR2 FQGNSA come from the germline V gene. The V gene end was trimmed by 4 bases and the J gene end by 3 bases; junction bases not matched to a gene: 6. Whole-study findings and limits: Patients showed naive, central memory and Treg TCRB repertoires that appeared more similar than those of healthy donors. Reduced insertions and increased deletions marked VDJ junctions in type 1 diabetes patients. Whether TCRB rearrangement is influenced by HLA type was left unresolved in this analysis. The study found moderately but significantly shorter TCRB CDR3s in all four CD4+ subsets of Type 1 diabetes patients.

Once sorted, every population was more than 98% pure. Expressed TCRB transcripts were sequenced because the entire RNA isolate underwent reverse transcription. The method was immunoSEQ multiplex PCR; TCRdb's version includes in-frame clones alone and lacks a portion of them. The repertoire consists of around 40,000 clones, with approximately 72% occurring once and the leading ten covering about 2%. Sequencing was carried out using Tregs from blood. The rearrangement links TRBV7-2 to TRBJ2-7; TRBD2 aligns across 10 bases. The TCR originated in a woman between 18 and 29 years old with type 1 diabetes. CDR3 loop: CASSSTSGEGYEQYF. The CDR3 DNA reads TGTGCCAGCAGCTCCACTAGCGGGGAAGGCTACGAGCAGTACTTC.